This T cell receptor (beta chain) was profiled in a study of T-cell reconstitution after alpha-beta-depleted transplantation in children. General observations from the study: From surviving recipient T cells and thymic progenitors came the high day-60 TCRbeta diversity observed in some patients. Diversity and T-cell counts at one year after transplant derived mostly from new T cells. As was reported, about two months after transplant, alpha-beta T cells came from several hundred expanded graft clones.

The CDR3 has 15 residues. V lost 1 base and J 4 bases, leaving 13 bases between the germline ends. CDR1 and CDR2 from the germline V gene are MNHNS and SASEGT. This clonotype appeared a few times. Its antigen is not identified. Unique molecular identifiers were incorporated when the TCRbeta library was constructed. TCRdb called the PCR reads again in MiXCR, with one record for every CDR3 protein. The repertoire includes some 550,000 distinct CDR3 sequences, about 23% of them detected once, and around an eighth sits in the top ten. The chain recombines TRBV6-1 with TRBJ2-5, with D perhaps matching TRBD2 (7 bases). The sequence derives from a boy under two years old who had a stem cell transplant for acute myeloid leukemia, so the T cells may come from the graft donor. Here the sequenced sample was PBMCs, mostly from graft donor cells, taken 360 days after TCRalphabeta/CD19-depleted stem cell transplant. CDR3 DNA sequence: TGTGCCAGCAGTGAAGTCGGGGGGCGCGGAGAGACCCAGTACTTC. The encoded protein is CASSEVGGRGETQYF.